The 14 T cell receptor beta chains given below trace back to one sample, sequenced in a study of CD8+ T cells in alopecia areata. As for treatment: oral pan-JAK inhibitor, 5-10 mg twice daily. As the sequencing template, cDNA was produced by extracting RNA and reverse transcribing it. This table comes from immunoSEQ multiplex PCR, and its TCRdb copy is limited to in-frame clones, with some not included. The sample shows some 120,000 clones, approximately 60% of them seen only once. Sequencing used CD4+ T cells sorted from blood, obtained at week 4, from a patient treated with tofacitinib. These receptors all stem from a human donor with alopecia areata.

This clone occurred once. This chain links TRBV28 with TRBJ2-7, with TRBD2 matching 7 bases. V shed 4 bases, J shed 0 bases, and the junction held 6 bases outside the gene matches. In germline, CDR1 is MDHEN, CDR2 SYDVKM. This CDR3 is 15 amino acids long. Written as DNA, the CDR3 is TGTGCCAGCAGTTGGGAAAGCGGGACCTCCTACGAGCAGTACTTC. It codes for CASSWESGTSYEQYF.

This chain links TRBV7-9 with TRBJ2-2; D possibly corresponds to TRBD2 (5 bases). V dropped 5 bases and J dropped 1 base, with 8 bases sitting between them. The length of the CDR3 is 14 residues. Germline lookup yields CDR1 SEHNR and CDR2 FQNEAQ (reference sequence). The CDR3 DNA reads as TGTGCCAGCAGCACGCGGGTGAACACCGGGGAGCTGTTTTTT. Its protein product is CASSTRVNTGELFF.

The chain has TRBV25-1 and TRBJ1-1; weak D call: TRBD1 (6 bases). Germline CDR1 and CDR2: MGHDK and SYGVNS. The CDR3 totals 14 residues. Trimming removed 1 base at V and 4 bases at J, with 10 bases between. The CDR3 sequence: CASSELGAGTEAFF. The CDR3 bases are TGTGCCAGCAGTGAATTGGGGGCAGGCACTGAAGCTTTCTTT.

This clone was counted between two and nine times. This chain connects TRBV10-3 to TRBJ1-5, with 11 bases aligning to TRBD1. V lost 5 bases, J lost 5 bases, and 2 bases stayed unmatched. CDR3 size: 14 residues. Germline CDR1 is ENHRY and CDR2 is SYGVKD. The CDR3 nucleotides read TGTGCCATCAGTCGGACAGGGGGCGATCAGCCCCAGCATTTT. The encoded protein is CAISRTGGDQPQHF.

Written as DNA, the CDR3 is TGTGCCTGGAGCTTGGGGTCTGGTCAGCCCCAGCATTTT. Translated: CAWSLGSGQPQHF. The rearrangement links TRBV30 to TRBJ1-5; no clear D gene. The CDR3 loop spans 13 amino acids. Per germline, CDR1 GTSNPN and CDR2 SVGIG (reference sequence). Between the trimmed V and J ends, which lost 3 bases and 6 bases, there was a span of 12 bases.

The chain has TRBV30 and TRBJ1-2; possibly TRBD1 for D (6 bases). Trimming left V 3 bases short and J 0 bases short, with 11 bases between. Germline-derived CDR1 and CDR2 are GTSNPN and SVGIG (reference sequence). This CDR3 spans 14 amino acids. The CDR3 nucleotides read TGTGCCTGGAGGCGGGACAACGCTAACTATGGCTACACCTTC. As protein: CAWRRDNANYGYTF.

V gene TRBV5-1 combines with J gene TRBJ2-5; 7 positions match TRBD2. Germline V gene lookup returns CDR1 SGHRS and CDR2 YFSETQ. Trimming at V came to 4 bases and at J to 2 bases, leaving 5 bases not matched to a gene. The CDR3 sequence is 14 residues long. As DNA, the CDR3 is TGCGCCAGCAGCATAACGGGGGGACAAGAGACCCAGTACTTC. It is translated as CASSITGGQETQYF.

The rearrangement links TRBV7-3 to TRBJ1-6; 9 positions agree with TRBD1. J lost 8 bases, V lost 3 bases, and 5 bases had no gene match. Per the germline V gene, CDR1 is SGHTA and CDR2 is FQGTGA. CDR3 length: 15 residues. CDR3 nucleotide sequence: TGTGCCAGCAGCTTGGGACAGGGTGTTGATTCACCCCTCCACTTT. Translating it yields CASSLGQGVDSPLHF. The full variable domain, completed using reference TRBV7-3 and TRBJ1-6, is GAGVSQTPSNKVTEKGKYVELRCDPISGHTALYWYRQSLGQGPEFLIYFQGTGAADDSGLPNDRFFAVRPEGSVSTLKIQRTERGDSAVYLCASSLGQGVDSPLHFGNGTRLTVT.

This chain connects TRBV7-2 to TRBJ2-6, with D tentatively TRBD1 or TRBD2 (5 bases each). CDR3 size: 17 residues. Germline CDR1 and CDR2: SGHTA and FQGNSA. Between the trimmed V and J ends, which lost 1 base and 2 bases, there was a span of 12 bases. This chain's CDR3 is CASSLVSGTAGANVLTF. CDR3 bases: TGTGCCAGCAGCTTAGTATCGGGGACGGCTGGGGCCAACGTCCTGACTTTC.

This rearrangement joins TRBV30 to TRBJ1-5; D might be TRBD1 (5 bases). V was clipped by 4 bases and J by 5 bases, with 15 bases between them. CDR1 is GTSNPN, CDR2 SVGIG, per germline (reference sequence). CDR3 length: 14 residues. The CDR3 DNA sequence: TGTGCCTGGACCCGGGCAGGGTGGCATCAGCCCCAGCATTTT. Its protein is CAWTRAGWHQPQHF.

The gene calls are TRBV14 and TRBJ2-7; 7 bases are shared with TRBD2. Germline V CDR1 and CDR2: SGHDN, FVKESK. The CDR3 is 16 residues long. V dropped 0 bases and J dropped 5; count of bases not matched to a gene: 10. The CDR3 region is CASSQDRGLERHEQYF. CDR3 sequence (DNA): TGTGCCAGCAGCCAAGATCGTGGACTAGAGAGGCACGAGCAGTACTTC.

The CDR3 loop is CSVDGGSGANVLTF. DNA for the CDR3: TGCAGCGTTGATGGAGGGTCCGGGGCCAACGTCCTGACTTTC. The rearrangement links TRBV29-1 to TRBJ2-6; maybe TRBD2 (6 bases). The CDR3 runs 14 residues. V was clipped by 3 bases and J by 4 bases, with 10 bases between them. Germline V CDR1 and CDR2: SQVTM, ANQGSEA.

The J gene is TRBJ2-3, the V gene TRBV5-1; D might be TRBD2 (5 bases). Deletions cut 0 bases from V and 0 bases from J, with 8 bases between. CDR1 and CDR2 from the germline V gene are SGHRS and YFSETQ. The CDR3 sequence is 15 residues long. The CDR3 nucleotides read TGCGCCAGCAGCTTGGGTCGGGATAGCACAGATACGCAGTATTTT. Protein: CASSLGRDSTDTQYF.

The chain uses TRBV5-1 and TRBJ2-6, with D perhaps TRBD1 (6 bases). Per germline, CDR1 SGHRS and CDR2 YFSETQ. The V gene lost 3 bases and the J gene lost 0 bases, with 10 bases spanning the gap. CDR3 length: 16 residues. The CDR3 DNA sequence: TGCGCCAGCAGCTCCTTACAGGGCTCTGGGGCCAACGTCCTGACTTTC. As protein: CASSSLQGSGANVLTF.